A selection of T cell receptor beta chains follows, all from one sample in a study of T cell responses to AZD1222 COVID-19 vaccine. Assay used: immunoSEQ multiplex PCR; TCRdb lists only in-frame clones, some missing. The repertoire holds 150,000 to 200,000 clones, 85% to 95% seen once, with about 10% in the top ten. The input for sequencing was peripheral blood, taken on day 0 of AZD1222 vaccination. All receptors derive from an adult in good health. CDR3s include the opening cysteine and the closing phenylalanine or tryptophan. A D gene is named only where the DNA matches it firmly. Size is stated for part of the rows, as once, few or many counts, or as a class when the clone is expanded.

j_call | v_call | d_call | clone_size | cdr3_aa | cdr3_nt
TRBJ1-1 | TRBV19 | TRBD1 | . | CASKTGGLTEAFF | TGTGCCAGTAAGACAGGGGGGCTCACTGAAGCTTTCTTT
TRBJ2-6 | TRBV27 | . | . | CASSPAFSGANVLTF | TGTGCCAGCAGTCCCGCGTTCTCTGGGGCCAACGTCCTGACTTTC
TRBJ1-1 | TRBV15 | . | . | CATSAGVQTHTEAFF | TGTGCCACCAGCGCAGGCGTCCAAACCCACACTGAAGCTTTCTTT
TRBJ1-3 | TRBV18 | TRBD1 | . | CASSPDRVSGNTIYF | TGTGCCAGCTCACCGGACAGGGTCTCTGGAAACACCATATATTTT
TRBJ1-2 | TRBV19 | . | . | CASSLKQAKTGYGYTF | TGTGCCAGTAGCCTTAAACAGGCGAAAACGGGTTATGGCTACACCTTC
TRBJ1-1 | TRBV5-8 | . | . | CASSLGGMGTEAFF | TGTGCCAGCAGCCTTGGGGGGATGGGCACTGAAGCTTTCTTT
TRBJ1-5 | TRBV5-8 | . | . | CASSLPGTGTNQPQHF | TGTGCCAGCAGCCTTCCGGGGACGGGCACTAATCAGCCCCAGCATTTT
TRBJ2-3 | TRBV7-9 | TRBD2 | . | CASTERGADTQYF | TGTGCCAGCACAGAGCGGGGGGCAGATACGCAGTATTTT
TRBJ2-1 | TRBV6-5 | . | . | CASKESSYNEQFF | TGTGCCAGCAAAGAGAGCTCCTACAATGAGCAGTTCTTC
TRBJ2-3 | TRBV9 | TRBD2 | once | CASSVEGRGSTDTQYF | TGTGCCAGCAGCGTAGAGGGGCGGGGGTCGACAGATACGCAGTATTTT
TRBJ2-1 | TRBV24-1 | TRBD1 | . | CATSDGTVRVGEQFF | TGTGCCACCAGTGATGGGACAGTGCGCGTCGGTGAGCAGTTCTTC
TRBJ1-1 | TRBV29-1 | . | . | CSVGQARGTEAFF | TGCAGCGTTGGACAGGCTAGGGGGACTGAAGCTTTCTTT
TRBJ1-6 | TRBV6-2/TRBV6-3 | . | . | CASSRQQNSPLHF | TGTGCCAGCAGCAGACAACAGAATTCACCCCTCCACTTT
TRBJ1-2 | TRBV19 | . | . | CASMTSDRGVNYGYTF | TGTGCCAGTATGACTTCGGACAGAGGCGTTAACTATGGCTACACCTTC
TRBJ2-2 | TRBV6-5 | TRBD2 | many | CASSSREGHTGELFF | TGTGCCAGCAGTTCCCGGGAGGGGCATACCGGGGAGCTGTTTTTT
TRBJ1-2 | TRBV28 | . | . | CASSFTGQGGYTF | TGTGCCAGCAGTTTCACGGGGCAGGGGGGCTACACCTTC
TRBJ2-5 | TRBV5-1 | . | . | CASSQDTAYQETQYF | TGCGCCAGCAGCCAAGACACAGCGTACCAAGAGACCCAGTACTTC
TRBJ1-5 | TRBV2 | . | . | CASSVRQGKAQPQHF | TGTGCCAGCAGTGTACGGCAGGGCAAGGCTCAGCCCCAGCATTTT
TRBJ2-7 | TRBV7-9 | . | once | CASSRASANEQYF | TGTGCCAGCAGCCGGGCTAGCGCCAACGAGCAGTACTTC
TRBJ1-2 | TRBV2 | . | . | CAIPVLSSSVRYTF | TGTGCCATCCCCGTTTTATCCTCTTCGGTGCGCTACACCTTC
TRBJ2-5 | TRBV7-2 | TRBD1 | . | CASSAGQGARETQYF | TGTGCCAGCAGCGCGGGACAGGGGGCCCGAGAGACCCAGTACTTC
TRBJ2-1 | TRBV10-2 | TRBD2 | . | CASRAPGLALNEQFF | TGCGCCAGCAGGGCACCGGGACTAGCGTTGAATGAGCAGTTCTTC
TRBJ1-2 | TRBV5-1 | TRBD1 | . | CASSWTGSPNTNYGYTF | TGCGCCAGCAGCTGGACAGGGAGCCCCAATACTAACTATGGCTACACCTTC
TRBJ2-5 | TRBV4-1 | . | . | CASSQDRRGQTQYF | TGCGCCAGCAGCCAAGATAGAAGGGGACAGACCCAGTACTTC
TRBJ1-4 | TRBV4-1 | . | . | CASSQVSRGGEKLFF | TGCGCCAGCAGCCAAGTATCCAGGGGAGGGGAAAAACTGTTTTTT
TRBJ2-1 | TRBV19 | . | . | CASSIATRGSGYNEQFF | TGTGCCAGTAGCATAGCTACCCGGGGTAGCGGCTACAATGAGCAGTTCTTC
TRBJ1-5 | TRBV12-5 | . | . | CASGLNRVGSQPQHF | TGTGCTAGTGGCCTAAACAGGGTTGGGAGTCAGCCCCAGCATTTT
TRBJ1-5 | TRBV4-1 | . | . | CASSQDPSQPQHF | TGCGCCAGCAGCCAAGATCCATCGCAGCCCCAGCATTTT
TRBJ2-7 | TRBV19 | TRBD2 | once | CASSGREGDYEQYF | TGTGCCAGTAGTGGGAGGGAAGGGGACTACGAGCAGTACTTC
TRBJ2-7 | TRBV5-5 | . | . | CASSSRADPYEQYF | TGTGCCAGCAGCTCCCGGGCCGATCCCTACGAGCAGTACTTC
TRBJ1-1 | TRBV30 | . | . | CAFTQNTEAFF | TGTGCCTTTACACAGAACACTGAAGCTTTCTTT
TRBJ1-4 | TRBV29-1 | . | . | CSVEDRGATDEKLFF | TGCAGCGTTGAAGATCGGGGGGCCACAGACGAAAAACTGTTTTTT